A selection of T cell receptor beta chains follows, all from one sample in a study of siplizumab effects on memory and regulatory T cells. Assay: immunoSEQ multiplex PCR; the TCRdb copy retains only in-frame clones and omits some. The top ten hold around 6.5% of the sample, which has some 100,000 clones, 90% to 95% seen once. The source material was CD8+ T cells sorted from blood. These receptors were collected from a human donor in good health. Each CDR3 is given with its conserved first and last residue. D genes are given only for firm matches. Not every row has a clone size; where given, it reads once, few, many or a size class.

clone size: .
V gene: TRBV6-5
D gene: .
J gene: TRBJ2-7
CDR3 DNA: TGTGCCAGCAGCCCCGACAACTACGAGCAGTACTTC
CDR3 protein: CASSPDNYEQYF

clone size: .
V gene: TRBV10-3
D gene: TRBD2
J gene: TRBJ2-7
CDR3 DNA: TGTGCCATCAGTACCCTGGGGGGGGACTCCTACGAGCAGTACTTC
CDR3 protein: CAISTLGGDSYEQYF

clone size: .
V gene: TRBV5-8
D gene: .
J gene: TRBJ1-5
CDR3 DNA: TGTGCCAGCAGCTCAGGGACCTATAGCAATCAGCCCCAGCATTTT
CDR3 protein: CASSSGTYSNQPQHF

clone size: .
V gene: TRBV7-9
D gene: TRBD2
J gene: TRBJ2-1
CDR3 DNA: TGTGCCAGCAGCTCCCGGGGGGGCCTATACAATGAGCAGTTCTTC
CDR3 protein: CASSSRGGLYNEQFF

clone size: .
V gene: TRBV6-6
D gene: .
J gene: TRBJ1-2
CDR3 DNA: TGTGCCAGCAGTTACAGTTTAGGGCGCGATGGCTACACCTTC
CDR3 protein: CASSYSLGRDGYTF

clone size: .
V gene: TRBV7-9
D gene: TRBD1
J gene: TRBJ1-1
CDR3 DNA: TGTGCCAGCAGCCAGGGACAGAGAACTGAAGCTTTCTTT
CDR3 protein: CASSQGQRTEAFF

clone size: .
V gene: TRBV27
D gene: TRBD1
J gene: TRBJ1-5
CDR3 DNA: TGTGCCAGCAGTCGGCAGGGGGGCAATCAGCCCCAGCATTTT
CDR3 protein: CASSRQGGNQPQHF

clone size: .
V gene: TRBV5-4
D gene: .
J gene: TRBJ2-1
CDR3 DNA: TGTGCCAGCAGCTCCGCAGGGAACAATGAGCAGTTCTTC
CDR3 protein: CASSSAGNNEQFF

clone size: .
V gene: TRBV15
D gene: .
J gene: TRBJ1-1
CDR3 DNA: TGTGCCACCAGCAGCGGGTCTCTGAACACTGAAGCTTTCTTT
CDR3 protein: CATSSGSLNTEAFF

clone size: .
V gene: TRBV6-5
D gene: TRBD1
J gene: TRBJ1-1
CDR3 DNA: TGTGCCAGCAGTTACCTGGGGACAGGGCTTTCTGAAGCTTTCTTT
CDR3 protein: CASSYLGTGLSEAFF

clone size: once
V gene: TRBV15
D gene: .
J gene: TRBJ2-5
CDR3 DNA: TGTGCCACCAGCAGAGAGAGAAGAGAGACCCAGTACTTC
CDR3 protein: CATSRERRETQYF

clone size: .
V gene: TRBV27
D gene: TRBD1
J gene: TRBJ1-2
CDR3 DNA: TGTGCCAGCAGTTTGGCCGGGACAGGGGACATACGTGGCTACACCTTC
CDR3 protein: CASSLAGTGDIRGYTF

clone size: .
V gene: TRBV11-2
D gene: .
J gene: TRBJ2-7
CDR3 DNA: TGTGCCAGCAGCTTAGGGTCAGGGAACTACGAGCAGTACTTC
CDR3 protein: CASSLGSGNYEQYF

clone size: .
V gene: TRBV27
D gene: .
J gene: TRBJ2-7
CDR3 DNA: TGTGCCAGCAGTTTACGAGGGGACGAGCAGTACTTC
CDR3 protein: CASSLRGDEQYF

clone size: .
V gene: TRBV7-3
D gene: .
J gene: TRBJ2-3
CDR3 DNA: TGTGCCAGCAGCTCCGAGCCTTGGGCAGATACGCAGTATTTT
CDR3 protein: CASSSEPWADTQYF

clone size: .
V gene: TRBV19
D gene: .
J gene: TRBJ1-5
CDR3 DNA: TGTGCCAGTATTGAACGGGGGAGCAATCAGCCCCAGCATTTT
CDR3 protein: CASIERGSNQPQHF

clone size: .
V gene: TRBV4-1
D gene: TRBD1
J gene: TRBJ2-7
CDR3 DNA: TGCGCCAGCAGCCAAGAGGACAGGGGGATCGCCTACGAGCAGTACTTC
CDR3 protein: CASSQEDRGIAYEQYF

clone size: .
V gene: TRBV30
D gene: .
J gene: TRBJ1-2
CDR3 DNA: TGTGCCTGGAGCGACAAAGACTACACCTTC
CDR3 protein: CAWSDKDYTF

clone size: .
V gene: TRBV4-3
D gene: .
J gene: TRBJ1-2
CDR3 DNA: TGCGCCAGCAGCCAAGACTGGACGGTTAACTATGGCTACACCTTC
CDR3 protein: CASSQDWTVNYGYTF

clone size: .
V gene: TRBV11-3
D gene: .
J gene: TRBJ2-1
CDR3 DNA: TGTGCCAGCAGCTTAGCTCTCGGGTATAGCTCCTACAATGAGCAGTTCTTC
CDR3 protein: CASSLALGYSSYNEQFF

clone size: .
V gene: TRBV6-6
D gene: .
J gene: TRBJ2-7
CDR3 DNA: TGTGCCAGCAGCCAGAGTGCGGGCTACGAGCAGTACTTC
CDR3 protein: CASSQSAGYEQYF

clone size: .
V gene: TRBV10-3
D gene: .
J gene: TRBJ1-3
CDR3 DNA: TGTGCCATCAGTGTGGGGGACAGAAACACCATATATTTT
CDR3 protein: CAISVGDRNTIYF

clone size: once
V gene: TRBV4-1
D gene: .
J gene: TRBJ2-1
CDR3 DNA: TGCGCCAGCAGCCAAGGATACAATGAGCAGTTCTTC
CDR3 protein: CASSQGYNEQFF

clone size: few
V gene: TRBV19
D gene: .
J gene: TRBJ1-1
CDR3 DNA: TGTGCCAGTAGTATCTCGGGCAGGTTCACTGAAGCTTTCTTT
CDR3 protein: CASSISGRFTEAFF

clone size: .
V gene: TRBV9
D gene: .
J gene: TRBJ2-2
CDR3 DNA: TGTGCCAGCAGCGTAACGCGGGGGCCTGCCGGGGAGCTGTTTTTT
CDR3 protein: CASSVTRGPAGELFF

clone size: .
V gene: TRBV6-6
D gene: .
J gene: TRBJ1-2
CDR3 DNA: TGTGCCAGCAGTTACTCGCCGGGGGCGACCTATGGCTACACCTTC
CDR3 protein: CASSYSPGATYGYTF

clone size: .
V gene: TRBV7-6
D gene: .
J gene: TRBJ2-5
CDR3 DNA: TGTGCCAGCAGCTTCCTTCCGAACCAAGAGACCCAGTACTTC
CDR3 protein: CASSFLPNQETQYF

clone size: .
V gene: TRBV7-9
D gene: .
J gene: TRBJ2-7
CDR3 DNA: TGTGCCAGCAGCTTAAACCCCCCTGAAATCTACGAGCAGTACTTC
CDR3 protein: CASSLNPPEIYEQYF

clone size: .
V gene: TRBV25-1
D gene: .
J gene: TRBJ2-2
CDR3 DNA: TGTGCCAGCAGTGATTGGGACCATGGCACCGGGGAGCTGTTTTTT
CDR3 protein: CASSDWDHGTGELFF

clone size: .
V gene: TRBV11-2
D gene: .
J gene: TRBJ2-1
CDR3 DNA: TGTGCCAGCAGCGGGGCTGGGGGGGGCCGAAGTTACAATGAGCAGTTCTTC
CDR3 protein: CASSGAGGGRSYNEQFF

clone size: .
V gene: TRBV5-6
D gene: TRBD2
J gene: TRBJ2-5
CDR3 DNA: TGTGCCAGCAGCCTCAGGACTAGCGGGGGGCGCTTCCGGGAGACCCAGTACTTC
CDR3 protein: CASSLRTSGGRFRETQYF

clone size: .
V gene: TRBV19
D gene: .
J gene: TRBJ2-4
CDR3 DNA: TGTGCCAGTAGCCGGTTGGGCGGGGATCTAGCCAAAAACATTCAGTACTTC
CDR3 protein: CASSRLGGDLAKNIQYF

clone size: .
V gene: TRBV27
D gene: TRBD2
J gene: TRBJ2-7
CDR3 DNA: TGTGCCAGCAGGGGACTAGCGGGATCCTACGAGCAGTACTTC
CDR3 protein: CASRGLAGSYEQYF

clone size: .
V gene: TRBV30
D gene: TRBD1
J gene: TRBJ1-6
CDR3 DNA: TGTGCCTGGACAAAGACGACAGGGGGGTATAATTCACCCCTCCACTTT
CDR3 protein: CAWTKTTGGYNSPLHF

clone size: .
V gene: TRBV4-1
D gene: .
J gene: TRBJ1-2
CDR3 DNA: TGCGCCAGCAGCCAAGTTCAAAATCCCGGTGCCTATGGCTACACCTTC
CDR3 protein: CASSQVQNPGAYGYTF

clone size: .
V gene: TRBV30
D gene: TRBD1
J gene: TRBJ1-2
CDR3 DNA: TGTGCCTGGAGTGAGCTGGCAGGGGGTAGCTATGGCTACACCTTC
CDR3 protein: CAWSELAGGSYGYTF

clone size: .
V gene: TRBV5-6
D gene: .
J gene: TRBJ2-7
CDR3 DNA: TGTGCCAGCAGTTTCGGCTACGAGCAGTACTTC
CDR3 protein: CASSFGYEQYF